Sequencing of this T cell receptor (beta chain) was carried out in a study of identical twins. Many counts were recorded for this clonotype. CDR3 length: 13 residues. V was pared by 3 bases and J by 8 bases, with 13 bases between. One entry per CDR3 protein results from TCRdb running MiXCR on the 5' RACE reads. The sample lists roughly 700,000 distinct CDR3 sequences, over 8.5% occurring once. The data were also submitted as part of a second study, on yellow fever vaccine responses in identical twins.

The V gene is TRBV12-3 or TRBV12-4, the J gene TRBJ1-1, with no clear D. Sequenced material: PBMCs. The TCR sequence derives from a woman between 18 and 29 years old in good health. CDR3 sequence (DNA): TGTGCCAGCAGTTTGAACGGGGATTCCGAAGCTTTCTTT. It encodes CASSLNGDSEAFF.